This T cell receptor (beta chain) was identified during a study of T cell responses to AZD1222 COVID-19 vaccine. Findings of the study overall: The study sampled repertoires only after the peak T cell response. Spike as a whole was targeted by vaccine-associated CD4 TCRs, dominant at 160-218 and 743-854.

The repertoire was sequenced with immunoSEQ multiplex PCR; TCRdb's copy has only in-frame clones and lacks some. The sample holds roughly 120,000 clones, under 90% seen once. On this clone: Its antigen is not known.

The TCR comes from an adult in good health. The sample consisted of peripheral blood, taken on day 0 of AZD1222 vaccination.

The CDR3 sequence is CASSRTGLDTDTQYF. Written as DNA, the CDR3 is TGTGCCAGCAGCCGGACAGGACTAGACACAGATACGCAGTATTTT. The J gene is TRBJ2-3, the V gene TRBV5-4, with D perhaps TRBD1 or TRBD2 (7 bases each). CDR1 SGHNT and CDR2 YYREEE come from the germline V gene (reference sequence). The CDR3 totals 15 residues. V was cut by 4 bases and J by 2 bases, with 14 bases left in between.